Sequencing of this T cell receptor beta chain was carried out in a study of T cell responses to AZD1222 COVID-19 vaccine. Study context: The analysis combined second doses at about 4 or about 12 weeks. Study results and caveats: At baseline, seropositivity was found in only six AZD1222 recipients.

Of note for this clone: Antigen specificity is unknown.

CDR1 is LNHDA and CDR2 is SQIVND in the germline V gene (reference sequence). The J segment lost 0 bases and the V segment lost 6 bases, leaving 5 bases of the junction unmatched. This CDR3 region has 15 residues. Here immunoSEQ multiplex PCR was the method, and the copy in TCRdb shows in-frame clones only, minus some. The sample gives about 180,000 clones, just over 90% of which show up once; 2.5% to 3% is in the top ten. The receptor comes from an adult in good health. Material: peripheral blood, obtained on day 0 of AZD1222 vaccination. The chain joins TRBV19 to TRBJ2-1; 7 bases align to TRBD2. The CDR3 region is CASSYLAVSYNEQFF. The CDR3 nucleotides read TGTGCCAGTAGCTATCTAGCGGTCTCCTACAATGAGCAGTTCTTC. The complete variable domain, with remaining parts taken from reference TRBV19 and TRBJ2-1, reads DGGITQSPKYLFRKEGQNVTLSCEQNLNHDAMYWYRQDPGQGLRLIYYSQIVNDFQKGDIAEGYSVSREKKESFPLTVTSAQKNPTAFYLCASSYLAVSYNEQFFGPGTRLTVL.